This TCR beta chain was retrieved from a study of Graves' ophthalmopathy and Graves' hyperthyroidism. Transcripts of RNA were the source for amplifying TCR beta CDR3 regions. HTBI primers were employed in first-round RT-PCR, then a second-round multiplex PCR followed. TCRdb re-called the multiplex PCR reads through MiXCR, storing one row per CDR3 protein. Among about 620,000 distinct CDR3 sequences, about a fifth were seen once, and the ten largest hold around 7%. J was trimmed by 0 bases and V by 5 bases; bases with no gene match: 13. The CDR3 has 19 residues. Germline loops: CDR1 MNHNS, CDR2 SASEGT. This clonotype has just one count. No progression to ophthalmopathy over 18 months defined stable hyperthyroidism. None of the included patients had other autoimmune diseases, uncontrolled infections, pregnancy or lactation, as these led to exclusion.

The chain uses TRBV6-1 and TRBJ2-6; 7 bases align to TRBD1. The source is a woman aged 18-29 years with stable Graves' hyperthyroidism. Some clones in this sample may be carry-over from other donors' samples. Material for sequencing was peripheral blood. CDR3 sequence: CASSQPGQPFYSGANVLTF. CDR3 nucleotide sequence: TGTGCCAGCAGTCAACCGGGACAGCCTTTTTACTCTGGGGCCAACGTCCTGACTTTC.